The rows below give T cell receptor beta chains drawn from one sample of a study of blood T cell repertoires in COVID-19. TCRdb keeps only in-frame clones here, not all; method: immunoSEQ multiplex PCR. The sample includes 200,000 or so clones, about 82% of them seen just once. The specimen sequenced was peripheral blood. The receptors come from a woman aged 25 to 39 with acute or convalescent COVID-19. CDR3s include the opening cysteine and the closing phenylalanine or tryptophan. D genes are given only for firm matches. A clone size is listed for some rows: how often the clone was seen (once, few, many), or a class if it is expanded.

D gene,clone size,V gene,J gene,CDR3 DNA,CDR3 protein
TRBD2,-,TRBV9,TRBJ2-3,TGTGCCAGCAGCGTAGAGGCGGGGGGCCCAGATACGCAGTATTTT,CASSVEAGGPDTQYF
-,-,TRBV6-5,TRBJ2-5,TGTGCCAGCTCCTCGGACTACTACCAAGAGACCCAGTACTTC,CASSSDYYQETQYF
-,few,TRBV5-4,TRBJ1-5,TGTGCCAGCAGCTTGGCAGGGGGCAATCAGCCCCAGCATTTT,CASSLAGGNQPQHF
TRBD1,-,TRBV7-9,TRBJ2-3,TGTGCCAGCAGCTCCGAGGACAGGGCCACAGATACGCAGTATTTT,CASSSEDRATDTQYF
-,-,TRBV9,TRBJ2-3,TGTGCCAGCAGCCGCGGGGGCCTAAGCACAGATACGCAGTATTTT,CASSRGGLSTDTQYF
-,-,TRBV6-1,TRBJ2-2,TGTGCCAGCAGTACCCGCGGAACCGGGGAGCTGTTTTTT,CASSTRGTGELFF
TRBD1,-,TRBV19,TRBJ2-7,TGTGCCAGTAGTATAGGACAGGGCGGCTACGAGCAGTACTTC,CASSIGQGGYEQYF
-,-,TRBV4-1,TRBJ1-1,TGCGCCAGCAGCCAAGGGCAGATGAACACTGAAGCTTTCTTT,CASSQGQMNTEAFF
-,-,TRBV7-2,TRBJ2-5,TGTGCCAGCAACGCGCGGGGTGACGTAGAGACCCAGTACTTC,CASNARGDVETQYF
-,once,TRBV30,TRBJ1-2,TGTGCCTGGCGGGGCCAGGGAGGTGGCTACACCTTC,CAWRGQGGGYTF
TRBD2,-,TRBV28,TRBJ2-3,TGTGCCAGCAGTTCAATGACTAGCGGGGGGGCAGATACGCAGTATTTT,CASSSMTSGGADTQYF
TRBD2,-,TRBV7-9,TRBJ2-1,TGTGCCAGCAGCTTATCGGGACTAGCGGGGCGCGATGAGCAGTTCTTC,CASSLSGLAGRDEQFF
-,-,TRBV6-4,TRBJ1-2,TGTGCCAGCAGTAATATTCTTTCTAACTATGGCTACACCTTC,CASSNILSNYGYTF
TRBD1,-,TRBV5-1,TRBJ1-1,TGCGCCAGCAGCTTATCGGTAATGGGGACAGGGGCCCCGGGCACTGAAGCTTTCTTT,CASSLSVMGTGAPGTEAFF
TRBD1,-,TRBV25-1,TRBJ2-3,TGTGCCACCTCCTGGACAGGGTTATACGGCACAGATACGCAGTATTTT,CATSWTGLYGTDTQYF
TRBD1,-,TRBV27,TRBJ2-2,TGTGCCAGCAGTCCCGGACAGGGATTAACCGGGGAGCTGTTTTTT,CASSPGQGLTGELFF
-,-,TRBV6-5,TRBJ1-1,TGTGCCAGCAGTCTTCAATGGGGGGACACTGAAGCTTTCTTT,CASSLQWGDTEAFF
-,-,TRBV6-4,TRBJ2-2,TGTGCCAGCAGCGACGGACAAAACACCGGGGAGCTGTTTTTT,CASSDGQNTGELFF
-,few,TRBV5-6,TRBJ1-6,TGTGCCAGCAGCTTGGACAGGCTATATAATTCACCCCTCCACTTT,CASSLDRLYNSPLHF
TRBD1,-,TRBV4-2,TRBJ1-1,TGTGCCAGCAGCCAGCGGGGACAGGGAAACACTGAAGCTTTCTTT,CASSQRGQGNTEAFF
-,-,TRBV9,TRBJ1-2,TGTGCCAGCAGCGTAGCGGCAGGGGCTAACTATGGCTACACCTTC,CASSVAAGANYGYTF
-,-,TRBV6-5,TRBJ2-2,TGTGCCACCCACTGGAACACCGGGGAGCTGTTTTTT,CATHWNTGELFF
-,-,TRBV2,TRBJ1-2,TGTGCCAGCGACGATCTCCGCGGCTATGGCTACACCTTC,CASDDLRGYGYTF
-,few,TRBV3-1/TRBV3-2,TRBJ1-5,TGTGCCAGCAGCCAAATCTATAGCAATCAGCCCCAGCATTTT,CASSQIYSNQPQHF
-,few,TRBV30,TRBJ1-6,TGTGCCTGGACTTTGGGCCCGGGACAACGGGAAGACTATAATTCACCCCTCCACTTT,CAWTLGPGQREDYNSPLHF
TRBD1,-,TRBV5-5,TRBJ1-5,TGTGCCAGCAGCTCCCGGGACAGACCGAATCAGCCCCAGCATTTT,CASSSRDRPNQPQHF